What follows describes a single TCR beta chain. Its specificity is unknown. PCR was performed a second time for 7 to 11 cycles using a sample-barcoded 5' primer and a J-beta primer mix. Via MiXCR, TCRdb re-called the 5' RACE reads, giving one row per CDR3 protein. The sample carries 1.5 million to 2 million distinct CDR3 sequences, 28% recorded once. These data come from a study of blood T cells in healthy people across ages. General study results and limits: More naive CD4+ cells and higher diversity were found in long-lived than in aged donors.

This CDR3 contains 14 residues. CDR1 and CDR2 from the germline V gene are MGHRA and YSYEKL. Trimming took 1 base from V and 3 from J, leaving 9 bases between them. The TCR comes from a woman aged 30 to 39 in good health. Specimen: blood. The J gene is TRBJ1-2, the V gene TRBV4-1; D gene ambiguous. The CDR3 region is CASSQVGKDYGYTF. CDR3 sequence (DNA): TGCGCCAGCAGCCAAGTTGGAAAGGACTATGGCTACACCTTC.